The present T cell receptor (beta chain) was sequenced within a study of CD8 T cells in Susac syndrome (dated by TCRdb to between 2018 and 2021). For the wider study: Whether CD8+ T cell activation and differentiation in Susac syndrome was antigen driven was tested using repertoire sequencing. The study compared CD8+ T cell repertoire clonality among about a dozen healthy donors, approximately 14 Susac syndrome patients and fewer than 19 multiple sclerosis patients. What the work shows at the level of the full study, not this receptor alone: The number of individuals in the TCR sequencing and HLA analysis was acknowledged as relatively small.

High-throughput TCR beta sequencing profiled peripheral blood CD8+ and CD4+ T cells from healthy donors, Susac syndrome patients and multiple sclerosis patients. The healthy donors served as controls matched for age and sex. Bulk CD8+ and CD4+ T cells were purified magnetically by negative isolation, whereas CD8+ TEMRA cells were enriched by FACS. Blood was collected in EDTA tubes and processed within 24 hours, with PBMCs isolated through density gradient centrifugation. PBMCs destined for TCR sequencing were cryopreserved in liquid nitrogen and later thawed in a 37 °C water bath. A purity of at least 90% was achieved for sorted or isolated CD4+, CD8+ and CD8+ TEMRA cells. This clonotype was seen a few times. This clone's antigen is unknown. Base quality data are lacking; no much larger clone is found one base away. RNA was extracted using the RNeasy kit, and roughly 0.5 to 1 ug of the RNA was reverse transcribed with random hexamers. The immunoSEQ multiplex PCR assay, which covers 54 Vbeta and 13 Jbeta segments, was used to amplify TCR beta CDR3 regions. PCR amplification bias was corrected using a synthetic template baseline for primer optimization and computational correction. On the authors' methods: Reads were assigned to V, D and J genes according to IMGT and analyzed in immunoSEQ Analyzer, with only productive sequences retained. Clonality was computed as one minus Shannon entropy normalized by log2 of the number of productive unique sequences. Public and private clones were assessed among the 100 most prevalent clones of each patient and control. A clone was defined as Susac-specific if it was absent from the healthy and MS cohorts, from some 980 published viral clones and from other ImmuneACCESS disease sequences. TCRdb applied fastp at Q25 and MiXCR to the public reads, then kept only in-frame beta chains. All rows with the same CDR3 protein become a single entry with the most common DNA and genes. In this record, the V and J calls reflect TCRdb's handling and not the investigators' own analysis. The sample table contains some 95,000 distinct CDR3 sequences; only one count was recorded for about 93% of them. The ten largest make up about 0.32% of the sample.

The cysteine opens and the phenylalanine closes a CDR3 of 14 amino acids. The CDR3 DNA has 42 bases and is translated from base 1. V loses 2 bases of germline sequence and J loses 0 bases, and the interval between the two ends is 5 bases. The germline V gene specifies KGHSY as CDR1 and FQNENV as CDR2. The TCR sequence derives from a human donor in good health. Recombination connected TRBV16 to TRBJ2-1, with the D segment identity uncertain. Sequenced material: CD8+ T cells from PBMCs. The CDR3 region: CASSQTISYNEQFF. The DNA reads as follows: TGTGCCAGCAGCCAAACAATCTCCTACAATGAGCAGTTCTTC. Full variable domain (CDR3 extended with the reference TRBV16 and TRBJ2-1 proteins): GEEVAQTPKHLVRGEGQKAKLYCAPIKGHSYVFWYQQVLKNEFKFLISFQNENVFDETGMPKERFSAKCLPNSPCSLEIQATKLEDSAVYFCASSQTISYNEQFFGPGTRLTVL.